The TCR beta chain described here comes from a study of early T cells in non-severe SARS-CoV-2 infection. As for the study in general: Chains stayed unpaired after sequencing of bulk RNA from unsorted whole blood. Study results and caveats: Clonotype matching in VDJdb favored anti-spike CD8 responses and did not capture private and CD4 specificities.

Concerning this clonotype itself: The antigen remains unidentified.

Researchers tagged individual cDNA molecules with unique molecular identifiers. One entry per CDR3 protein results from TCRdb running MiXCR on the 5' RACE reads. The top ten clones hold around 6% of a sample with tens of thousands of distinct CDR3 sequences, under 15% of them seen once. This CDR3 is built from 14 residues. CDR1 and CDR2 from the germline V gene are LGHDT and YNNKEL (reference sequence). V shed 0 bases and J shed 2 bases, with 8 bases lying between them. Sequencing input: whole blood. This chain connects TRBV3-1 to TRBJ2-7; D may be TRBD2 (5 bases). The TCR sequence derives from an adult who was a healthcare worker with PCR-confirmed SARS-CoV-2 infection or an uninfected control (not recorded which). The CDR3 reads CASSQESGTYEQYF. For the CDR3, the DNA is TGTGCCAGCAGCCAAGAGAGCGGAACCTACGAGCAGTACTTC.